This T cell receptor beta chain is from a study of cytomegalovirus exposure and HLA in healthy donors. Nominally healthy donors provided the samples, though records likely missed some immune exposures. General study findings and limits: TRBV6-2, TRBV6-3 and some other V segments were excluded as indistinguishable. CMV serostatus alone was available as immune exposure information. In presence/absence analyses, roughly uniform sequencing depth across donors was assumed.

This PCR relied on a set of 60 Vbeta primers and 13 Jbeta primers. Profiling relied on immunoSEQ multiplex PCR, and the TCRdb table lists in-frame clones only, not all of them. The sample gives 150,000 to 200,000 clones, roughly 70% of which show up once; about 5% is in the top ten. This clone came up a few times. What it recognizes is unknown. The CDR3 sequence is 15 residues long. The sequenced sample was PBMCs. This TCR was recovered from a woman aged 18-29 years in good health and CMV-seropositive. This chain joins TRBV21-1 and TRBJ2-3; TRBD2 is taken as the D call from the table, unchecked against the DNA. TRBV21-1 is classified as a pseudogene. CDR3: CASSNCGGGADTQYF. The CDR3 bases are TGTGCCAGCAGCAATTGCGGCGGGGGTGCAGATACGCAGTATTTT.